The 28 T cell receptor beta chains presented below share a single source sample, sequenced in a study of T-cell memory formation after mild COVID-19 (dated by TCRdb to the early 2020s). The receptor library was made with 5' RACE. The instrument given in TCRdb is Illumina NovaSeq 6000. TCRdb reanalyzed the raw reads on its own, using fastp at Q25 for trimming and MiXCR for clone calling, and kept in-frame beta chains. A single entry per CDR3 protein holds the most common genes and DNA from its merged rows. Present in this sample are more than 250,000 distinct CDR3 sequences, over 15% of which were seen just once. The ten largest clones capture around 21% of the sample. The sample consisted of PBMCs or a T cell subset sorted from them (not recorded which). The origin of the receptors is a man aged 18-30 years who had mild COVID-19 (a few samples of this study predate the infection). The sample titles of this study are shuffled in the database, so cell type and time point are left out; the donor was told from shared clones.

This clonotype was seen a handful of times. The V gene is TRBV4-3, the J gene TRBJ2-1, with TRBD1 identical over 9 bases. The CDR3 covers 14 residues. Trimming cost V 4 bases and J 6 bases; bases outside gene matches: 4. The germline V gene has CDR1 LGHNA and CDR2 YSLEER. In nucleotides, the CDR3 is TGCGCCAGCAGCCCGGACAGGGGTTTCAATGAGCAGTTCTTC. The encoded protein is CASSPDRGFNEQFF.

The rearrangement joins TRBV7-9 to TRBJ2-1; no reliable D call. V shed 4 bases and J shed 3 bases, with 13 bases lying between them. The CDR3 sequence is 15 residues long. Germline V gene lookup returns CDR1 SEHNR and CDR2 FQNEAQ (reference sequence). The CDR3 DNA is TGTGCCAGCAGCTCCATCGGTGAGAGCTACAATGAGCAGTTCTTC. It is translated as CASSSIGESYNEQFF.

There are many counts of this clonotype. As DNA, the CDR3 is TGTGCCAGCAGGAGCCTCAGGGGGAGCACCGGGGAGCTGTTTTTT. Protein: CASRSLRGSTGELFF. This chain connects TRBV28 to TRBJ2-2; 7 bases agree with TRBD1. Germline CDR1 MDHEN, CDR2 SYDVKM. With V trimmed by 6 bases and J by 4 bases, 8 bases remained unmatched. The CDR3 sequence is 15 residues long.

In DNA form, the CDR3 reads TGTGCCAGCAGCTGGACGGAAGACTACGAGCAGTACGTC. Translation gives CASSWTEDYEQYV. V usage is TRBV11-1 and J usage is TRBJ2-7; no reliable D call. Trimming left V 4 bases short and J 3 bases short, with 10 bases between. Germline V gene lookup returns CDR1 SGHAT and CDR2 FQDESV (reference sequence). The CDR3 sequence is 13 residues long.

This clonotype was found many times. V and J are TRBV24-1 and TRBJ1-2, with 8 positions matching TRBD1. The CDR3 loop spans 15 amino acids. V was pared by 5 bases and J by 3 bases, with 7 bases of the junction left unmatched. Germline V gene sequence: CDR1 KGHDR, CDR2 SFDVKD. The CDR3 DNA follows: TGTGCCACCAGTGCCTGGACAGGGTCCGACTATGGCTACACCTTC. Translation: CATSAWTGSDYGYTF.

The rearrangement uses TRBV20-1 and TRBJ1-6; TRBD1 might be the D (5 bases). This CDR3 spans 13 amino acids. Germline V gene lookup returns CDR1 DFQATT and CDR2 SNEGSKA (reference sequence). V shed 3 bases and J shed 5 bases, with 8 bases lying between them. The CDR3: CSASGADNSPLHF. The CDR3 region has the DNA TGCAGTGCTAGTGGGGCAGATAATTCACCCCTCCACTTT.

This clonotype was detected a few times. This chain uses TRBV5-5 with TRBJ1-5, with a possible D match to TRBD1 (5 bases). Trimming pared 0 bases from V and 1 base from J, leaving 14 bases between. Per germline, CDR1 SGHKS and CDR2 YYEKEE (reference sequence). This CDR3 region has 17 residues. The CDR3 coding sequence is TGTGCCAGCAGCTTGGTCGTGCTGGGGCCAAGCAATCAGCCCCAGCATTTT. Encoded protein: CASSLVVLGPSNQPQHF.

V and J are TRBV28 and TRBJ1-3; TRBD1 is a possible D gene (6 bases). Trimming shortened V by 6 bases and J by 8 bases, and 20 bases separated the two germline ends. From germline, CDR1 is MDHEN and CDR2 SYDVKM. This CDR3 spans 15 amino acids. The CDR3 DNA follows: TGTGCCAGCAGCCCGGGGGGGACATCGGTTCACACCATATATTTT. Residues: CASSPGGTSVHTIYF.

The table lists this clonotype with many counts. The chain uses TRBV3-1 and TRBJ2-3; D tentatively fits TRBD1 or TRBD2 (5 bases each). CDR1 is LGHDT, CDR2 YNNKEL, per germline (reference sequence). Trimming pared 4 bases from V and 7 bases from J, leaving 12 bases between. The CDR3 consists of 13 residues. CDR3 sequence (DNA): TGTGCCAGCAGCCGCCGGGACGGATATACGCAGTATTTT. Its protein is CASSRRDGYTQYF.

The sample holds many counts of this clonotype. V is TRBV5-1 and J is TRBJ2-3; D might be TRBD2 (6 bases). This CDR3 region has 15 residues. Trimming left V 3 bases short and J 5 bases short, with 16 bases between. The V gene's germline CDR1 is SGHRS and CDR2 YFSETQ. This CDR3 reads CASSSLTSLGDTQYF. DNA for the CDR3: TGCGCCAGCAGCTCACTGACTAGTTTGGGAGATACGCAGTATTTT.

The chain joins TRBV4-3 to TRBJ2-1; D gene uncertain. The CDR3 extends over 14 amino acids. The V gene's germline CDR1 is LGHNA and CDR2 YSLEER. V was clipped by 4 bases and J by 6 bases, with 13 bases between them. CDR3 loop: CASSLGGNFNEQFF. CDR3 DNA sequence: TGCGCCAGCAGCCTGGGTGGAAACTTCAATGAGCAGTTCTTC.

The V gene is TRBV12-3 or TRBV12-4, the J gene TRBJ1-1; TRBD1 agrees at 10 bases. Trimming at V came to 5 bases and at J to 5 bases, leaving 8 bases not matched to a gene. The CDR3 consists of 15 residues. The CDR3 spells CASSPRDRGWTEAFF. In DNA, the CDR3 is TGTGCCAGCAGTCCCCGGGACAGGGGTTGGACTGAAGCTTTCTTT.

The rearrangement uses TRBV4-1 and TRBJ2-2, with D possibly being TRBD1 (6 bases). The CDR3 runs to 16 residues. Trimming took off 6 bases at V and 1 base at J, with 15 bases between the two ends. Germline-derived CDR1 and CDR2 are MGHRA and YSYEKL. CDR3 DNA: TGCGCCAGCAGACACACAGGGAATGGGAACACCGGGGAGCTGTTTTTT. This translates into CASRHTGNGNTGELFF.

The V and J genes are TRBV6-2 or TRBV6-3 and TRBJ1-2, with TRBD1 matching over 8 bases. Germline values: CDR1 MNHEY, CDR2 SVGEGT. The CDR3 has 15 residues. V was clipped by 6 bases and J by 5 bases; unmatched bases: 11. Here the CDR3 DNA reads TGTGCCAGCAGCCCCTGGACAGGGCTTGGTTATGGCTACACCTTC. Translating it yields CASSPWTGLGYGYTF.

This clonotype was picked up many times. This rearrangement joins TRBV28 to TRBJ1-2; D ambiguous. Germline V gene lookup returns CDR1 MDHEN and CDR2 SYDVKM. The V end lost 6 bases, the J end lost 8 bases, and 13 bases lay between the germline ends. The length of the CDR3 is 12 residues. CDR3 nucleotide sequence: TGTGCCAGCAGACCGACCTCGTGGGGCTACACCTTC. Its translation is CASRPTSWGYTF.

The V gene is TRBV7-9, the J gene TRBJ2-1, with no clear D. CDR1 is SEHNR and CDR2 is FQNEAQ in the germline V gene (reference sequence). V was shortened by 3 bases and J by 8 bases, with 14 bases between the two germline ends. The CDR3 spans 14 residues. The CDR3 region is CASSFFSGGYEQFF. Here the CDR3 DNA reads TGTGCCAGCAGCTTTTTTTCCGGTGGCTATGAGCAGTTCTTC.

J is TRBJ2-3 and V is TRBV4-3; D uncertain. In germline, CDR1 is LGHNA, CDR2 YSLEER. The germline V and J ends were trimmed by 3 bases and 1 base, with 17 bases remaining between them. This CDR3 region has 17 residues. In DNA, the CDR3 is TGCGCCAGCAGCCAGTCCTTAGTGGGGATTCGCACAGATACGCAGTATTTT. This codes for CASSQSLVGIRTDTQYF.

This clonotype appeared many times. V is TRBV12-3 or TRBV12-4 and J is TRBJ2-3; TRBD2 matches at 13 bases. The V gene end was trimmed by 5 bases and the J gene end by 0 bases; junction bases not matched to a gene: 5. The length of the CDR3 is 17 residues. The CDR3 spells CASSRTSGGLSTDTQYF. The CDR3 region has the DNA TGTGCCAGCAGTCGGACTAGCGGGGGCCTTAGCACAGATACGCAGTATTTT.

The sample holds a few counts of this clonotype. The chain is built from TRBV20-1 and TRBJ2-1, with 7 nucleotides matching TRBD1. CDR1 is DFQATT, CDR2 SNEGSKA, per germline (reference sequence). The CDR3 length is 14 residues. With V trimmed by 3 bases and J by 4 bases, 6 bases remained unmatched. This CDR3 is CSASQPGQYNEQFF. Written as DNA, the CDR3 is TGCAGTGCTAGCCAGCCGGGACAGTACAATGAGCAGTTCTTC.

CDR3 sequence (DNA): TGTGCCAGCAGCTCATCAGTCCAGGGGAACACTGAAGCTTTCTTT. Amino acid sequence: CASSSSVQGNTEAFF. The rearrangement links TRBV7-2 to TRBJ1-1; perhaps TRBD1 as D (5 bases). Germline CDR1 and CDR2: SGHTA and FQGNSA. Trimming removed 4 bases at V and 1 base at J, with 13 bases between. The CDR3 has 15 residues.

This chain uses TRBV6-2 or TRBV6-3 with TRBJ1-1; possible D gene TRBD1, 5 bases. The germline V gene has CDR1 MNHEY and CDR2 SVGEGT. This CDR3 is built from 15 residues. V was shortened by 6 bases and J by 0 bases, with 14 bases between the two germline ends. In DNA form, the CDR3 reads TGTGCCAGCAGGTCAAGTACAGGCGTGAACACTGAAGCTTTCTTT. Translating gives CASRSSTGVNTEAFF.

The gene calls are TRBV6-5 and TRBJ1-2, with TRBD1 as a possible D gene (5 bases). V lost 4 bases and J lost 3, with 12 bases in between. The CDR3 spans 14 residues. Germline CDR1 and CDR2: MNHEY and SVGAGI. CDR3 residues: CASSSIGTDYGYTF. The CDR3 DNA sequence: TGTGCCAGCAGTTCAATCGGGACTGACTATGGCTACACCTTC.

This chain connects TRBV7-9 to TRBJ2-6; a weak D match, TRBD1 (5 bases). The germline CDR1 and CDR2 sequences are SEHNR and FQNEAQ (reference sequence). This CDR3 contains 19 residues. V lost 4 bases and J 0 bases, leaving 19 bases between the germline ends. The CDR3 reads CASSSPSEDTASGANVLTF. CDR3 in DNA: TGTGCCAGCAGCTCCCCCTCCGAGGACACCGCCTCTGGGGCCAACGTCCTGACTTTC.

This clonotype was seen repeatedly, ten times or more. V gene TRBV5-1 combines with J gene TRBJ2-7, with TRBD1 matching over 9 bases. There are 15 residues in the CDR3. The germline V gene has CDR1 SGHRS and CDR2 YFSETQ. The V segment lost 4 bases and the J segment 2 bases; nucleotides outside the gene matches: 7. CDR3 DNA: TGCGCCAGCAGCGCCCGACAGGGGGAGGCCTACGAGCAGTACTTC. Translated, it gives CASSARQGEAYEQYF.

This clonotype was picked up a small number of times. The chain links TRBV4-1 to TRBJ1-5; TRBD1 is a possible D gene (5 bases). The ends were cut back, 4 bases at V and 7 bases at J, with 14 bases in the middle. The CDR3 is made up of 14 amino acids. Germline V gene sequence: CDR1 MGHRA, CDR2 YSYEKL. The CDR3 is CASSREGPRQPQHF. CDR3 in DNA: TGCGCCAGCAGCCGAGAGGGGCCTCGGCAGCCCCAGCATTTT.

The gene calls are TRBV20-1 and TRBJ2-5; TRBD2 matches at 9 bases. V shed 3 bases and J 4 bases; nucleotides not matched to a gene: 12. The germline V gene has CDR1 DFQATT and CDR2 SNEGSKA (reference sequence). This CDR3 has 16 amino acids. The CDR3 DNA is TGCAGTGCTAGTCGCTCTAGCGGGGTCAAGCGAGAGACCCAGTACTTC. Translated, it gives CSASRSSGVKRETQYF.

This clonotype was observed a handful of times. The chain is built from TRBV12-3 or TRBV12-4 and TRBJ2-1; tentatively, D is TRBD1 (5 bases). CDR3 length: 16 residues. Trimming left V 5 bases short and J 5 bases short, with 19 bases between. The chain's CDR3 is CASSPDQGIRHNEQFF. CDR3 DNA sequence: TGTGCCAGCAGTCCCGATCAGGGTATCCGCCACAATGAGCAGTTCTTC.

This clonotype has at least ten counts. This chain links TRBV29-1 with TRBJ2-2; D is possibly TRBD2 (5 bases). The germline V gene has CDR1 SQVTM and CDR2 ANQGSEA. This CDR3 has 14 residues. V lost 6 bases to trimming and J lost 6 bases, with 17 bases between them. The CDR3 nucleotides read TGCAGCGTCAATACCGGGGTCGTGCCCGGGGAGCTGTTTTTT. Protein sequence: CSVNTGVVPGELFF.